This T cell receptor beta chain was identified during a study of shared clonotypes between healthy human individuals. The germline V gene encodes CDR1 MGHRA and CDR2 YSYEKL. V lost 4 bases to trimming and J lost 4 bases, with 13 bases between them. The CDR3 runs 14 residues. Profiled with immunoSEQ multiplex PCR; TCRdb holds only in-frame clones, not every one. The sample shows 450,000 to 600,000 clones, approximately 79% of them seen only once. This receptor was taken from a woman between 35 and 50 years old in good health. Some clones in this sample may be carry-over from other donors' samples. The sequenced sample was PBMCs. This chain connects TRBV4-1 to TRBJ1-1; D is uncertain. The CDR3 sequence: CASSRGILGTEAFF. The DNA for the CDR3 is TGCGCCAGCAGCCGCGGGATTTTGGGCACTGAAGCTTTCTTT.